A single T cell receptor (beta chain) is shown here with its context. Its antigen is as yet unknown. After removal of 11 bases from V and 9 bases from J, the junction contained 11 bases not matched to a gene. The CDR3 spans 14 residues. Germline V gene sequence: CDR1 MDHEN, CDR2 SYDVKM. The entry originates in a study of T cell responses to AZD1222 COVID-19 vaccine. Study results and caveats: Along spike, vaccine-associated CD4 TCRs were found throughout, with dominance at 160-218 and 743-854. Without day 14 samples, only post-peak T cell repertoires were studied.

TCRdb's copy holds only in-frame clones and misses some; the assay was immunoSEQ multiplex PCR. Altogether some 200,000 clones are present, around 93% being singletons, with the ten largest covering roughly 1%. The receptor comes from an adult who received the AZD1222 COVID-19 vaccine. Material: peripheral blood, obtained 28 days after the second AZD1222 dose. The chain joins TRBV28 to TRBJ2-1, with 12 bases fitting TRBD1. For the CDR3, the DNA is TGTGCCGGGCGCGGGACAGGGGGCCAGGGTGAGCAGTTCTTC. It translates to CAGRGTGGQGEQFF.